The present entry profiles one TCR beta chain with its context. Its matching antigen is unknown. The sample has other DNA sequences that encode this CDR3 too. The CDR3 is made up of 13 amino acids. Germline V lookup: CDR1 MNHEY, CDR2 SMNVEV (reference sequence). V lost 3 bases and J lost 4, with 9 bases in between. These data originate in a study of shared clonotypes between healthy human individuals. Study-level points and caveats: Even with large depth, rarefaction showed that sorted-subset sequencing was incomplete. Owing to a small donor count, the genetic and exposure-history diversity represented was limited.

Sequencing used immunoSEQ multiplex PCR; TCRdb keeps in-frame clones, though not all of them. This table has approximately 1.9 million clones, over 85% appearing once. Selected positively for CCR7 and CD45RO-negative, naive CD8 cells excluded terminally differentiated effector memory CD45RA+ cells. The receptor comes from a man between 18 and 35 years old in good health. Some clones in this sample may be carry-over from other donors' samples. The source material was naive CD8+ T cells from PBMCs. This chain joins TRBV27 and TRBJ1-1; tentative D call: TRBD1 (5 bases). DNA of the CDR3: TGTGCCAGCAGTTTTAGGGGACTCACTGAAGCTTTCTTT. The encoded protein is CASSFRGLTEAFF.